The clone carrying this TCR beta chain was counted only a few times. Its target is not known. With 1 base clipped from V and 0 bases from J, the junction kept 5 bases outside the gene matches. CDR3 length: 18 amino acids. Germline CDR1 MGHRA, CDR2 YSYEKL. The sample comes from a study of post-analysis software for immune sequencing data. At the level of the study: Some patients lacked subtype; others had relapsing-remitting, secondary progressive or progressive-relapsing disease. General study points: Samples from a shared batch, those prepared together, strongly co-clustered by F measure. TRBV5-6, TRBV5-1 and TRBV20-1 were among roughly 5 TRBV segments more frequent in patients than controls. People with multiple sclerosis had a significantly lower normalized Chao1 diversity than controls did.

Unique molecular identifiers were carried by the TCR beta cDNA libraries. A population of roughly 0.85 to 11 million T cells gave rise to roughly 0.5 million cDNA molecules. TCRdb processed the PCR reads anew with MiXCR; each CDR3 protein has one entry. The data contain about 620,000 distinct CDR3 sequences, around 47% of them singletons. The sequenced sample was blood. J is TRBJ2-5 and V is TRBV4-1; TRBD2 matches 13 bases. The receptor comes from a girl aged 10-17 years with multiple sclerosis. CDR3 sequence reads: CASSQGLAGGPYQETQYF. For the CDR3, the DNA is TGCGCCAGCAGCCAAGGACTAGCGGGGGGTCCGTACCAAGAGACCCAGTACTTC.